The clone carrying this TCR beta chain was detected only a few times. The data derive from a study of blood T cells in healthy people across ages. Through a sample-barcoded 5' primer and a J-beta primer mix, a second PCR was run for roughly 6 to 12 cycles. MiXCR was run by TCRdb on the 5' RACE reads, yielding one entry per CDR3 protein. Found here are some 1,000,000 distinct CDR3 sequences, approximately 26% of them singletons; the top ten hold less than 0.75%. Germline CDR1 is MNHEY and CDR2 is SVGAGI. V lost 0 bases and J lost 6, with 9 bases in between. The CDR3 extends over 15 amino acids. This sample was also put to use in a study of T cells of mothers and their children.

This chain uses TRBV6-5 with TRBJ1-6, with D possibly matching TRBD1 (5 bases). The receptor was derived from a girl between 2 and 10 years old in good health. The source material was blood. CDR3 nucleotides: TGTGCCAGCAGTTACTCGAAGGGGAGTAATTCACCCCTCCACTTT. Amino acid sequence: CASSYSKGSNSPLHF.